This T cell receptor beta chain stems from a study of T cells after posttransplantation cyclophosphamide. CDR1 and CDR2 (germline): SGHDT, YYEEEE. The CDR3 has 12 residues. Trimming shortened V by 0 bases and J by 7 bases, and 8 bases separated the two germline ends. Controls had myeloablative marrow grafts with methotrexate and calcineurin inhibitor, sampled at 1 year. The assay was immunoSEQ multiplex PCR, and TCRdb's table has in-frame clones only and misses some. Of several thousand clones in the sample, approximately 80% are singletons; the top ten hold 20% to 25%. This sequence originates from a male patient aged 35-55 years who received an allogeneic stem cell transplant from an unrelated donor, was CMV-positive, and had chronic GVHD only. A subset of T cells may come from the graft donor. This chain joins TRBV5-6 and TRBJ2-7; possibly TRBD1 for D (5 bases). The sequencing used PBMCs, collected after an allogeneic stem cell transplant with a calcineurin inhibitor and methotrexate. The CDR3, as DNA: TGTGCCAGCAGCTTGGGGAAGGGGGAGCAGTACTTC. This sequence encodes CASSLGKGEQYF.